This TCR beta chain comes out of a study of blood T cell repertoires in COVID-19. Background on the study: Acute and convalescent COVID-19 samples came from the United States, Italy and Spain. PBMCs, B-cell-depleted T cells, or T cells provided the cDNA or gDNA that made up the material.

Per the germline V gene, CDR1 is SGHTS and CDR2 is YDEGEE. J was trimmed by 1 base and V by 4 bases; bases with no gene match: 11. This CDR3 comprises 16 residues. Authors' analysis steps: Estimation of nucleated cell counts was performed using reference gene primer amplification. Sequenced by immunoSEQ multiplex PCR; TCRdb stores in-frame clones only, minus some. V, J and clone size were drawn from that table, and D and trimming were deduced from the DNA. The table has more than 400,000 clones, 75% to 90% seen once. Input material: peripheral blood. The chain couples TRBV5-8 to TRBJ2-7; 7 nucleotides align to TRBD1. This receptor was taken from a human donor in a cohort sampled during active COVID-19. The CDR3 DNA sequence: TGTGCCAGCAGCCCTGGGAATAACAGGGGATCCTACGAGCAGTACTTC. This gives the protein CASSPGNNRGSYEQYF. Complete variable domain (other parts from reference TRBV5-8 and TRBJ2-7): EAGVTQSPTHLIKTRGQQATLRCSPISGHTSVYWYQQALGLGLQFLLWYDEGEERNRGNFPPRFSGRQFPNYSSELNVNALELEDSALYLCASSPGNNRGSYEQYFGPGTRLTVT.